These T cell receptor beta chains were read from a single sample in a study of shared clonotypes between healthy human individuals. Libraries were prepared by immunoSEQ multiplex PCR; TCRdb keeps only in-frame clonotypes and omits some of them. The sample shows around 1.5 million clones, around 98% of them seen only once. Source material: naive CD4+ T cells sorted from blood. These receptors were taken from a man younger than 45 in good health. Each CDR3 is given without its conserved first and last residue. Fields, in order: clone size, V gene, CDR3 protein. Some rows mark clone size as missing; the rest say once, few, many or name a class of expanded clone.

NA | TRBV28 | ASSFGLEGYGYT
NA | TRBV27 | ASRVSSGAMGNEQY
NA | TRBV2 | ASRDTMNTEAF
NA | TRBV6-5 | ASSSNTDTQY
NA | TRBV11-2 | ASSSRLANPTYEQY
NA | TRBV29-1 | SVDWLRLRGAPFTEAF
NA | TRBV5-4 | ASSSVSGLNFNGELF
NA | TRBV7-9 | ASLALTAQETQY
NA | TRBV6-5 | ASSYKGGYT
NA | TRBV5-1 | ASSPTSLETQY
once | TRBV6-1 | ASSERTGATYEQY
once | TRBV6-5 | ASSLRSGGELF
NA | TRBV10-1 | ASSPVVGTNEKLF
NA | TRBV30 | AWVRGGNTEAF
NA | TRBV7-2 | ASSTTYEQY
NA | TRBV15 | ATSSGGGGGITDTQY
NA | TRBV10-3 | AIGPPGLNTGELF
NA | TRBV11-2 | ASSEEFSEQY
NA | TRBV5-1 | ASSFGVSGNTIY
NA | TRBV9 | ASSDSGRLSGNTIY
NA | TRBV28 | ASSSRVGEQF
NA | TRBV4-1 | ASSQDRAQDQPQH
NA | TRBV10-3 | AISEDNSNQPQH
NA | TRBV28 | ASISERGEEKLF
NA | TRBV5-1 | ASSSTGFSYEQY
NA | TRBV5-1 | ASSQGQGEPYYGYT
NA | TRBV5-4 | ASSPGGSGGYEQY
NA | TRBV5-1 | ASSSGTASSYNEQF
NA | TRBV11-2 | ASNPVEGAGVNEQF
NA | TRBV10-3 | AISESGANYGYT
NA | TRBV29-1 | SVEGLQGYT
NA | TRBV6-4 | ASSSSGDRFIYEQY
NA | TRBV18 | ASSPGIGNEQY
once | TRBV6-6 | ASREGGGSGGNEQF
NA | TRBV6-6 | ASREGPVLDYEQY
once | TRBV2 | ASSSRAGGVPYEQY
NA | TRBV28 | AAHGTYNEQF
NA | TRBV14 | ASSQDLYEKLF
NA | TRBV7-5 | ARSLLFRGNQPQH
NA | TRBV6-1 | ASSLWTGNTEAF
NA | TRBV5-1 | ASSLSQREETQY
NA | TRBV15 | ATSRVDRNQPQH
once | TRBV18 | ASSPTGTGGSYEQY
NA | TRBV18 | ASSTGAVNTEAF
NA | TRBV19 | ASSRAGSEQY
NA | TRBV5-1 | ASSSDGGRVQEQY
NA | TRBV5-4 | ASNPGGGSGANVLT
NA | TRBV11-3 | ASSPSGIPNEQF
NA | TRBV5-1 | ASTVGLAGTYNEQF
NA | TRBV2 | ASRAGLAGVDEQF
NA | TRBV10-1 | AGKRDQETQY
NA | TRBV18 | ASSPARGYTDTQY
once | TRBV7-6 | ASRLGTGVAGELF
NA | TRBV5-1 | ASSLDSGRARVEQY
NA | TRBV7-8 | ASSLPRDRVSETQY
NA | TRBV5-1 | ASSVGTPNTEAF
NA | TRBV18 | ASSSSDTQY